The clone carrying this T cell receptor beta chain was detected only a few times. Its antigen is as yet unknown. This specimen belongs to a study of response to subunit inactivated influenza vaccine. Overall study results and limits: The authors suggested that every seasonal influenza vaccination recruits few new T cells.

V was clipped by 8 bases and J by 10 bases, with 21 bases between them. The CDR3 is 15 residues long. TCRdb redid the calling of the RT-PCR reads with MiXCR, one entry per CDR3 protein. The table lists hundreds of thousands of distinct CDR3 sequences, 15% to 20% of them singletons, with approximately 3% in the top ten. This specimen was CD4+ T cells sorted from PBMCs, taken less than 30 months after vaccination. The rearrangement links TRBV12-3 or TRBV12-4 to TRBJ1-6, with D perhaps matching TRBD1 (6 bases). This TCR was sampled from a man between 50 and 75 years old who received an inactivated influenza vaccine. CDR3 amino acids: CASGTLQGGRSPLHF. The CDR3 DNA is TGTGCCAGCGGCACTTTACAGGGAGGACGATCACCCCTCCACTTT.